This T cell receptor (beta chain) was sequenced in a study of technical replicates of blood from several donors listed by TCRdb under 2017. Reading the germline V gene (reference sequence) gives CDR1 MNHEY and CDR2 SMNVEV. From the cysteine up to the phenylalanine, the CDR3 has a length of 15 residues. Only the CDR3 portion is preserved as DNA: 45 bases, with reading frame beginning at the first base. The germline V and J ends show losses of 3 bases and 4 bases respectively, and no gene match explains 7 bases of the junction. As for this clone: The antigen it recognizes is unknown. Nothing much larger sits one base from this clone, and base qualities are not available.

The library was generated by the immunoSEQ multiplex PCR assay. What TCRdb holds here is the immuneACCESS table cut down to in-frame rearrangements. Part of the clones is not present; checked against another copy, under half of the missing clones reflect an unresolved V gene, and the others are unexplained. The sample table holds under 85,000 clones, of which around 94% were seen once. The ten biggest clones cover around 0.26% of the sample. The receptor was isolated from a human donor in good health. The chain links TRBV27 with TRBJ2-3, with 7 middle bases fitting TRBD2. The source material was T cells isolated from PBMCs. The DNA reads TGTGCCAGCAGTTTTCGCTTCGCGGGAGCAGATACGCAGTATTTT. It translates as CASSFRFAGADTQYF.